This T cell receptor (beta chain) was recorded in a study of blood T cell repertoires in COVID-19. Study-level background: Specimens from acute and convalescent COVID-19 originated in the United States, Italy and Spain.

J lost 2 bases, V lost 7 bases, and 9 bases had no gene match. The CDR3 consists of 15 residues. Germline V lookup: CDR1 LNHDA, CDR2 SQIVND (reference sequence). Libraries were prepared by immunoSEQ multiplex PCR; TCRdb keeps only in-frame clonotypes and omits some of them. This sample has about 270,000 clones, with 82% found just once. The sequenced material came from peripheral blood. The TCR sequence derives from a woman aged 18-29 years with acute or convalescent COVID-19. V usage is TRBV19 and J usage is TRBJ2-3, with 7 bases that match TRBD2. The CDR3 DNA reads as TGTGCCAGTACCGCCGGGGAGGGATACACAGATACGCAGTATTTT. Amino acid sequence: CASTAGEGYTDTQYF.